What follows is one T cell receptor (beta chain) and its context. The sample is drawn from a study of blood T cell repertoires in COVID-19. Study as a whole: From the United States, Italy and Spain came samples of acute and convalescent COVID-19. Sources were T cells, B-cell-depleted T cells, or PBMCs; the material itself was cDNA or gDNA.

The table came from immunoSEQ multiplex PCR; TCRdb's copy has only in-frame clones and leaves some out. In the table there are 200,000 to 250,000 clones, nearly 90% of which are singletons. Contact with a PCR-confirmed or clinician-diagnosed COVID-19 case occurred within 2 weeks of entry. Trimming removed 8 bases from V and 1 base from J, with 21 bases in between. Germline V gene sequence: CDR1 MNHEY, CDR2 SMNVEV (reference sequence). This CDR3 is 16 amino acids long. The clonotype originates from a man aged 30-40 years who had been exposed to COVID-19. The sequenced sample was PBMCs or T cells enriched from blood (not recorded which). V gene TRBV27 combines with J gene TRBJ2-7, with D perhaps TRBD1 (6 bases). The CDR3 is CASQTDRQNPSYEQYF. The CDR3 DNA reads TGTGCCAGCCAAACGGACAGACAAAACCCATCCTACGAGCAGTACTTC.